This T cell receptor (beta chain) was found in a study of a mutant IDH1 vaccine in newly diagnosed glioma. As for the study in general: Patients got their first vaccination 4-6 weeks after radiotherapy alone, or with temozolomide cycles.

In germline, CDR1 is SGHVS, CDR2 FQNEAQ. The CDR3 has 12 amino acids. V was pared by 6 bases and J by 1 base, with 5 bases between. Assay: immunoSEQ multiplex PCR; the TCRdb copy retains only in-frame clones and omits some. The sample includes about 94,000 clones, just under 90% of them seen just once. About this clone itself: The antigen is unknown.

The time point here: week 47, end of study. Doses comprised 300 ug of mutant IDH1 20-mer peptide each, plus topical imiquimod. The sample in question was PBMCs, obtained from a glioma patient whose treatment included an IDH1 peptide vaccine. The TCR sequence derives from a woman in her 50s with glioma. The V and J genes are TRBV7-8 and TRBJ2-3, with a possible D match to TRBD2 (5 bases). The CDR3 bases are TGTGCCAGCAGGCGGGGCACAGATACGCAGTATTTT. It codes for CASRRGTDTQYF.